These 15 T cell receptor beta chains came from one sample sequenced in a study of blood T cell repertoires in COVID-19. Profiled with immunoSEQ multiplex PCR; TCRdb holds only in-frame clones, not every one. The sample carries under 250,000 clones, about 83% recorded once. Sample: peripheral blood. The origin of the receptors is a woman in her forties or fifties with active or convalescent COVID-19.

The V and J genes are TRBV19 and TRBJ1-5, with D possibly matching TRBD1 (6 bases). The CDR3 is 19 amino acids. The germline V gene has CDR1 LNHDA and CDR2 SQIVND (reference sequence). V lost 4 bases and J lost 0, with 22 bases in between. CDR3 nucleotide sequence: TGTGCCAGTAGTAAATGGTTGGACAGCCAAATCCATAGCAATCAGCCCCAGCATTTT. This gives the protein CASSKWLDSQIHSNQPQHF.

This sequence joins TRBV24-1 and TRBJ2-3; weak D call: TRBD2 (6 bases). The CDR3 is 13 amino acids. V dropped 10 bases and J dropped 6 bases, with 16 bases sitting between them. Germline CDR1 KGHDR, CDR2 SFDVKD. CDR3 sequence (DNA): TGTGCCACGTCCGGAGGGGTGTGGGATACGCAGTATTTT. Its protein product is CATSGGVWDTQYF.

The J gene is TRBJ1-1, the V gene TRBV28, with D tentatively TRBD1 (5 bases). V gave up 3 bases and J gave up 3 bases, with 11 bases separating them. The CDR3 loop spans 14 amino acids. Per germline, CDR1 MDHEN and CDR2 SYDVKM. CDR3 amino acids: CASSFVTGDTEAFF. The DNA for the CDR3 is TGTGCCAGCAGTTTCGTTACGGGGGACACTGAAGCTTTCTTT.

The rearrangement uses TRBV2 and TRBJ2-1; D might be TRBD2 (5 bases). Germline assignment: CDR1 SNHLY and CDR2 FYNNEI. The CDR3 spans 15 residues. V was shortened by 2 bases and J by 6 bases, with 14 bases between the two germline ends. The CDR3 is CASSESGNSANEQFF. The DNA of the CDR3 is TGTGCCAGCAGTGAATCGGGGAACTCAGCCAATGAGCAGTTCTTC. The full variable domain, completed using reference TRBV2 and TRBJ2-1, is EPEVTQTPSHQVTQMGQEVILRCVPISNHLYFYWYRQILGQKVEFLVSFYNNEISEKSEIFDDQFSVERPDGSNFTLKIRSTKLEDSAMYFCASSESGNSANEQFFGPGTRLTVL.

This chain links TRBV28 with TRBJ2-2, with D possibly being TRBD2 (6 bases). Trimming pared 2 bases from V and 6 bases from J, leaving 10 bases between. Germline loops: CDR1 MDHEN, CDR2 SYDVKM. The CDR3 runs to 14 residues. CDR3 residues: CASSLLGGAGELFF. CDR3 nucleotides: TGTGCCAGCAGTTTACTTGGCGGGGCCGGGGAGCTGTTTTTT.

V usage is TRBV28 and J usage is TRBJ1-2; D is possibly TRBD1 (5 bases). The germline CDR1 and CDR2 sequences are MDHEN and SYDVKM. The V and J ends lost 1 base and 2 bases respectively, with 11 bases between them. The CDR3 loop spans 15 amino acids. The CDR3 DNA sequence: TGTGCCAGCAGTTTATCCCCAACAGGAAACTATGGCTACACCTTC. Translation gives CASSLSPTGNYGYTF.

V usage is TRBV6-5 and J usage is TRBJ1-6; 7 positions match TRBD1. The length of the CDR3 is 15 residues. Germline V gives CDR1 MNHEY, CDR2 SVGAGI. Trimming at V came to 6 bases and at J to 7 bases, leaving 9 bases not matched to a gene. The CDR3 DNA is TGTGCCAGCAGCGGGACAGCCTATCCGAATTCACCCCTCCACTTT. The encoded protein is CASSGTAYPNSPLHF.

The chain combines TRBV2 with TRBJ2-4, with 10 bases lining up with TRBD1. Germline CDR1 reads SNHLY; CDR2 reads FYNNEI. The CDR3 sequence is 17 residues long. V dropped 6 bases and J dropped 5; count of bases not matched to a gene: 13. The CDR3 sequence: CASRGQGFGSHENIQYF. The CDR3 DNA follows: TGTGCCAGCAGGGGACAGGGGTTTGGAAGCCACGAAAACATTCAGTACTTC.

V usage is TRBV24-1 and J usage is TRBJ2-3; TRBD2 aligns across 10 bases. Germline CDR1 is KGHDR and CDR2 is SFDVKD. V was pared by 6 bases and J by 3 bases, with 11 bases of the junction left unmatched. The CDR3 is 17 amino acids. As DNA, the CDR3 is TGTGCCACCAGTTCTAGCGGGAGCAGGGGTAGGACAGATACGCAGTATTTT. This gives the protein CATSSSGSRGRTDTQYF.

This clone was seen a few times. This chain connects TRBV6-5 to TRBJ1-1; 8 bases are a match to TRBD1. The CDR3 contains 13 residues. Germline values: CDR1 MNHEY, CDR2 SVGAGI. Trimming removed 8 bases from V and 1 base from J; junction bases left unmatched: 3. CDR3 in amino acids: CASWTGTNTEAFF. The CDR3, as DNA: TGTGCCAGCTGGACAGGGACGAACACTGAAGCTTTCTTT.

The chain combines TRBV19 with TRBJ1-5; 10 nucleotides line up with TRBD1. Germline CDR1 LNHDA, CDR2 SQIVND (reference sequence). The CDR3 spans 15 residues. Germline trimming cut 7 bases from V and 6 bases from J; bases unmatched to any gene: 9. CDR3 bases: TGTGCCAGTACTATGGACAGGGGGGTAAGTCAGCCCCAGCATTTT. Residues: CASTMDRGVSQPQHF.

The chain carries TRBV28 and TRBJ1-5; D is unresolved. Deletions cut 6 bases from V and 4 bases from J, with 16 bases between. This CDR3 region has 15 residues. The germline V gene has CDR1 MDHEN and CDR2 SYDVKM. The DNA for the CDR3 is TGTGCCAGCAGCTCCGGCTCGGGTTGGAATCAGCCCCAGCATTTT. As protein: CASSSGSGWNQPQHF. Full variable domain (remainder filled in from reference TRBV28 and TRBJ1-5): DVKVTQSSRYLVKRTGEKVFLECVQDMDHENMFWYRQDPGLGLRLIYFSYDVKMKEKGDIPEGYSVSREKKERFSLILESASTNQTSMYLCASSSGSGWNQPQHFGDGTRLSIL.

The chain employs TRBV10-1 and TRBJ1-4; unclear D gene. The CDR3 extends over 14 amino acids. With 0 bases removed from V and 5 bases from J, the gap between germline ends came to 7 bases. CDR1 and CDR2 from the germline V gene are WNHNN and SYGVQD (reference sequence). As DNA, the CDR3 is TGCGCCAGCAGTGAGTCGACCGGGAATGAAAAACTGTTTTTT. The encoded protein is CASSESTGNEKLFF.

This clone was observed a few times. The chain joins TRBV7-2 to TRBJ1-5; 8 bases are a match to TRBD1. This CDR3 comprises 15 residues. The V gene end was trimmed by 2 bases and the J gene end by 6 bases; junction bases not matched to a gene: 6. Germline V gene data show CDR1 as SGHTA and CDR2 as FQGNSA. The DNA of the CDR3 is TGTGCCAGCAGCTTACAACCAGGGGGCCGTCAGCCCCAGCATTTT. Amino acids: CASSLQPGGRQPQHF.

This chain links TRBV21-1 with TRBJ1-5. TRBV21-1 is termed a pseudogene. The CDR3 totals 14 residues. DNA of the CDR3: TGTGCCAGCAGCAAAGTTTCGGGGGATCAGCCCCAGCATTTT. Translation: CASSKVSGDQPQHF.